These T cell receptor beta chains were read from a single sample in a study of blood T cell repertoires in COVID-19. Measured with immunoSEQ multiplex PCR; TCRdb has only the in-frame clones, and not every one. The table lists fewer than 200,000 clones, around nine tenths of them singletons. Source material: peripheral blood. These receptors originate from a man in his 60s with active or convalescent COVID-19. Each CDR3 is given with its conserved first and last residue. The D gene is left open where the match is weak. Not every row has a clone size; where given, it reads once, few, many or a size class.

CASSQVSQGAAYGYTF	TGCGCCAGCAGCCAAGTTTCACAGGGGGCTGCCTATGGCTACACCTTC	-	TRBJ1-2	TRBD1	TRBV4-1
CASSPDRLNTGELFF	TGTGCCAGCTCACCTGACAGGCTAAACACCGGGGAGCTGTTTTTT	-	TRBJ2-2	-	TRBV18
CASSVDGRVMDTIYF	TGTGCCAGCAGCGTAGACGGCAGGGTTATGGACACCATATATTTT	-	TRBJ1-3	-	TRBV9
CASSISNEKLFF	TGTGCCAGTAGTATTTCGAATGAAAAACTGTTTTTT	-	TRBJ1-4	-	TRBV19
CASSEPGTSGYEQYF	TGTGCCAGCAGTGAACCCGGGACTAGCGGCTACGAGCAGTACTTC	-	TRBJ2-7	TRBD2	TRBV2
CASSFGQGENSPLHF	TGTGCCAGCAGCTTTGGACAGGGTGAGAATTCACCCCTCCACTTT	-	TRBJ1-6	TRBD1	TRBV7-8
CASSQRGGAISTDTQYF	TGTGCCAGCAGCCAACGCGGGGGGGCCATCTCCACAGATACGCAGTATTTT	few	TRBJ2-3	TRBD2	TRBV4-2
CASTLGPGLAGGTDTQYF	TGTGCCAGCACCCTAGGACCGGGACTAGCGGGGGGCACAGATACGCAGTATTTT	-	TRBJ2-3	TRBD2	TRBV5-5
CASRPTGSPGEAFF	TGTGCCAGCAGACCGACAGGGTCCCCAGGTGAAGCTTTCTTT	-	TRBJ1-1	TRBD1	TRBV5-4
CASSPNFATDTQYF	TGTGCCAGCTCACCTAATTTCGCGACAGATACGCAGTATTTT	-	TRBJ2-3	-	TRBV18
CASSKDKRAGANVLTF	TGTGCCAGCAGCAAAGATAAGAGGGCTGGGGCCAACGTCCTGACTTTC	-	TRBJ2-6	-	TRBV21-1
CSVEGEQGASYEQYF	TGCAGCGTTGAAGGGGAACAGGGGGCTTCCTACGAGCAGTACTTC	-	TRBJ2-7	TRBD1	TRBV29-1
CASSSKLAGGRYNEQFF	TGCGCCAGCAGCAGTAAACTAGCGGGGGGGCGGTACAATGAGCAGTTCTTC	once	TRBJ2-1	TRBD2	TRBV5-1
CASSNGQGTTNEKLFF	TGTGCCAGTAGTAACGGACAGGGTACAACTAATGAAAAACTGTTTTTT	-	TRBJ1-4	TRBD1	TRBV19
CASGPRGDGYTF	TGTGCTAGTGGGCCCCGGGGGGATGGCTACACCTTC	-	TRBJ1-2	-	TRBV12-5
CASSLGLGQGKRHTEAFF	TGTGCCAGCAGCTTAGGGTTAGGACAGGGCAAGAGGCACACTGAAGCTTTCTTT	-	TRBJ1-1	TRBD1	TRBV7-9
CASSERDEQYF	TGTGCCAGCAGTGAACGGGACGAGCAGTACTTC	few	TRBJ2-7	-	TRBV2
CASRRLAGYGEQYF	TGTGCCAGCAGAAGACTAGCGGGGTACGGCGAGCAGTACTTC	-	TRBJ2-7	TRBD2	TRBV6-5
CASRTVAGGYEKLFF	TGTGCCAGCCGAACAGTAGCGGGGGGATATGAAAAACTGTTTTTT	-	TRBJ1-4	-	TRBV2
CASSLGGGGATHYEQYF	TGTGCCAGCAGCTTGGGAGGCGGGGGGGCCACCCACTACGAGCAGTACTTC	few	TRBJ2-7	TRBD2	TRBV5-4
CASSSLAPYGYTF	TGCGCCAGCAGCTCCTTGGCCCCTTATGGCTACACCTTC	-	TRBJ1-2	-	TRBV5-1
CASLLYGGANTEAFF	TGTGCCAGTCTTCTATATGGGGGGGCAAACACTGAAGCTTTCTTT	few	TRBJ1-1	-	TRBV6-5
CASSEARGGVGEKLFF	TGTGCCAGCAGTGAAGCGCGGGGAGGGGTAGGGGAAAAACTGTTTTTT	-	TRBJ1-4	-	TRBV6-1
CASSLAGVAGNTIYF	TGTGCCAGCTCCCTTGCCGGGGTAGCTGGAAACACCATATATTTT	-	TRBJ1-3	-	TRBV27
CASGPSGTGIHEQYF	TGCGCCAGCGGCCCTTCCGGGACAGGGATCCACGAGCAGTACTTC	-	TRBJ2-7	TRBD1	TRBV5-1
CASSKDNFSGGGSRATDTQYF	TGTGCCAGCAGCAAAGACAATTTTAGCGGGGGAGGTTCGAGGGCCACAGATACGCAGTATTTT	once	TRBJ2-3	-	TRBV21-1
CASSRVGQLSYNEQFF	TGTGCCAGCAGCCGGGTGGGCCAGCTCTCCTACAATGAGCAGTTCTTC	-	TRBJ2-1	-	TRBV4-2
CASSPLAGLEHNEQFF	TGTGCCAGCAGCCCACTAGCGGGCCTGGAACACAATGAGCAGTTCTTC	-	TRBJ2-1	TRBD2	TRBV3-1/TRBV3-2
CASSEGLAADTQYF	TGTGCCAGCAGCGAGGGACTAGCGGCAGATACGCAGTATTTT	-	TRBJ2-3	TRBD2	TRBV5-6
CASSESPGTRQFF	TGTGCCAGCAGCGAGTCCCCCGGGACTCGACAGTTCTTC	-	TRBJ2-1	-	TRBV9
CASSIGGTGGEAFF	TGTGCCAGTAGTATAGGCGGGACAGGGGGTGAAGCTTTCTTT	-	TRBJ1-1	TRBD1	TRBV19